This T cell receptor (beta chain) was sequenced during a study of regulatory T cells in long-lasting Graves disease. CDR3 length equals 14 residues. Germline assignment: CDR1 SGDLS and CDR2 YYNGEE. The V and J ends lost 4 bases and 2 bases respectively, with 12 bases between them. The study, taken as a whole, reports: Persistent disease showed a preference for TRBV28, TRBJ1-2 and TRBJ2-5.

Libraries of TCR beta came from iRepertoire HTBI primers plus Arm-PCR of CDR3 regions. In the original workflow: Across the samples, identification revealed roughly 56 TRBV and around 14 TRBJ segments. Via MiXCR, TCRdb re-called the multiplex PCR reads, giving one row per CDR3 protein. Here the V and J calls rest on TCRdb's processing, not on the authors' analysis. The profile shows 300,000 to 400,000 distinct CDR3 sequences, 16% of them singletons. At least ten counts were recorded for this clonotype. Antigen specificity is unknown. Documented time point: newly diagnosed GD, antithyroid drugs for less than 3 months. Making the TCR library involved RNA that had been extracted from PBMCs. The sample was also reused in another study, on T cells in Graves' hyperthyroidism and ophthalmopathy. Per that paper: HTBI primers were used for first-round RT-PCR of the TCR CDR3. For ophthalmopathy, model prediction preceded onset by a median roughly 6.3 months.

The receptor's source is a man aged 40-50 years with Graves disease. This sample comprised peripheral blood mononuclear cells (PBMCs), obtained at new diagnosis, from a patient treated with antithyroid drugs. This rearrangement joins TRBV9 to TRBJ1-1; D gene ambiguous. Here the CDR3 DNA reads TGTGCCAGCAGCCCGATCGGATACAACACTGAAGCTTTCTTT. The encoded protein is CASSPIGYNTEAFF.